This TCR beta chain came from a study of cytomegalovirus exposure and HLA in healthy donors. The PCR employed 60 Vbeta primers together with 13 Jbeta primers. Repertoires were generated with immunoSEQ multiplex PCR, while TCRdb's copy carries only in-frame clones and drops some. Altogether some 180,000 clones are present, just under 80% being singletons, with the ten largest covering approximately 2.9%. Overall study results and limits: Many donors carried some public TCRs, although rarity characterized most TCR sequences. According to reports, the classifier identified cytomegalovirus status with high specificity and sensitivity. What TCR beta sequences reportedly achieved was accurate prediction of HLA-A and HLA-B alleles in most subjects.

A note on this clone: The antigen is undetermined. Other DNA variants within this sample encode the same CDR3.

Sequencing input: PBMCs. The receptor comes from a female donor in good health and CMV-seronegative.

The CDR3 DNA reads as TGTGCCAGCAGTGCCCAGAGGACATTCTCTGGAAACACCATATATTTT. Its protein product is CASSAQRTFSGNTIYF. The J gene is TRBJ1-3, the V gene TRBV25-1; the D gene is possibly TRBD1 (5 bases). V lost 4 bases to trimming and J lost 0 bases, with 13 bases between them. The CDR3 sequence is 16 residues long. CDR1 and CDR2 from the germline V gene are MGHDK and SYGVNS.